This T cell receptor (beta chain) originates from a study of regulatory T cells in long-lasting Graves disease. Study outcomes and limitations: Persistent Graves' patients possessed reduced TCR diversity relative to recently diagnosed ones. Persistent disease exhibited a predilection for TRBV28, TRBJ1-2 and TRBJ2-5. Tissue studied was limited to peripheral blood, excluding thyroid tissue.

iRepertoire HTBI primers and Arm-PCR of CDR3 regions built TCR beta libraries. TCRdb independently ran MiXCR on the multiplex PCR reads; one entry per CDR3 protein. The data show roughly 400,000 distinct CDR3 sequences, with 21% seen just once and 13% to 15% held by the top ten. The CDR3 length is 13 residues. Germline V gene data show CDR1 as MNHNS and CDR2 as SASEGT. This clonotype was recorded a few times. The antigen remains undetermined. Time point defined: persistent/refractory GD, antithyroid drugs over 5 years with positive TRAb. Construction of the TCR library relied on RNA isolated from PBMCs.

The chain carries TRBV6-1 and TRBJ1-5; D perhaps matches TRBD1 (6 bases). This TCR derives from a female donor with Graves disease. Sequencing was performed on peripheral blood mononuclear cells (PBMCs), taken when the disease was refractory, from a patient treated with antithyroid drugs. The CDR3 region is CVSNRDFNQPQHF. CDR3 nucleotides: TGTGTCAGTAACAGGGATTTCAATCAGCCCCAGCATTTT.